The clone carrying this T cell receptor beta chain was found a few times. The antigen remains undetermined. The CDR3 length is 14 residues. Germline V gene data show CDR1 as MNHEY and CDR2 as SVGAGI. V was shortened by 0 bases and J by 3 bases, with 6 bases between the two germline ends. Construction of TCR beta libraries was performed using quantitative 5'-RACE with molecular barcodes. TCRdb reprocessed the 5' RACE reads with MiXCR, giving one entry per CDR3 protein. The sample lists around 450,000 distinct CDR3 sequences; 25% to 30% were seen once. This record comes from a study of CD8 T cells in ankylosing spondylitis. Regarding the study as a whole: For ankylosing spondylitis blood, a TCR beta motif of 8 or 9 highly homologous variants appeared characteristic.

This sequence was found in a male donor with ankylosing spondylitis. Specimen: blood, either unsorted or a sorted T cell fraction (not recorded which). The chain joins TRBV6-5 to TRBJ2-1; D possibly corresponds to TRBD2 (5 bases). The CDR3 region is CASSYSGDYNEQFF. For the CDR3, the DNA is TGTGCCAGCAGTTACTCGGGAGACTACAATGAGCAGTTCTTC.